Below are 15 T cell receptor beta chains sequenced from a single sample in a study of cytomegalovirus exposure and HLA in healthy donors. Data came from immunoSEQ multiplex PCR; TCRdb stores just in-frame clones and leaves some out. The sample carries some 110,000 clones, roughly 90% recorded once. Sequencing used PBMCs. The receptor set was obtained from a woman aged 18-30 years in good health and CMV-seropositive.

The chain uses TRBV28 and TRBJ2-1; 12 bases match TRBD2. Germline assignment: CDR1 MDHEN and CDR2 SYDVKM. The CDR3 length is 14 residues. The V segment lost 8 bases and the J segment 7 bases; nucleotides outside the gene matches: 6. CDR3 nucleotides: TGTGCCAGCCATTCTAGCGGGGGGGGGAATGAGCAGTTCTTC. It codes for CASHSSGGGNEQFF.

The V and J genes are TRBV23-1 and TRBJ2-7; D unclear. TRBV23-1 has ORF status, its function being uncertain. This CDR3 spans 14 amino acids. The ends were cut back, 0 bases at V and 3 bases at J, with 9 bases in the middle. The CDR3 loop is CASSQSSPNYEQYV. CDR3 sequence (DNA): TGCGCCAGCAGTCAATCCTCCCCAAACTACGAGCAGTACGTC.

The CDR3 DNA follows: TGTGCCAGTAGTCAGCCTCGGACAGGTGGCTATGGCTACACCTTC. This sequence encodes CASSQPRTGGYGYTF. The chain recombines TRBV19 with TRBJ1-2; the match to TRBD1 covers 7 bases. V shed 5 bases, J shed 4 bases, and the junction held 10 bases outside the gene matches. The CDR3 covers 15 residues. Germline V lookup: CDR1 LNHDA, CDR2 SQIVND (reference sequence).

CDR3 in amino acids: CASSYLGGQETQYF. The CDR3 nucleotides are TGTGCCAGCAGTTACCTCGGCGGCCAAGAGACCCAGTACTTC. V is TRBV6-5 and J is TRBJ2-5; D remains unclear. Germline lookup yields CDR1 MNHEY and CDR2 SVGAGI. V was shortened by 2 bases and J by 1 base, with 8 bases between the two germline ends. This CDR3 region has 14 residues.

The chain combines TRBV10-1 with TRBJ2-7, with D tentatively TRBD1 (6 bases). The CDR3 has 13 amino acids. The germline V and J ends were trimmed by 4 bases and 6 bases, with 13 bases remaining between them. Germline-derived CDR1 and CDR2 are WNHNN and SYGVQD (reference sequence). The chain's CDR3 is CASSVGRGSEQYF. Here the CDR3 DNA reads TGCGCCAGCAGTGTTGGCAGGGGAAGCGAGCAGTACTTC.

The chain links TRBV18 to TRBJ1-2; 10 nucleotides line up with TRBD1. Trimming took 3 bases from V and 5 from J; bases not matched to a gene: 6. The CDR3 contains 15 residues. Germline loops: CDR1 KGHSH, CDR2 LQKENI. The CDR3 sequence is CASSPLTGGLYGYTF. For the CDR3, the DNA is TGTGCCAGCTCACCTTTGACAGGGGGCTTGTATGGCTACACCTTC.

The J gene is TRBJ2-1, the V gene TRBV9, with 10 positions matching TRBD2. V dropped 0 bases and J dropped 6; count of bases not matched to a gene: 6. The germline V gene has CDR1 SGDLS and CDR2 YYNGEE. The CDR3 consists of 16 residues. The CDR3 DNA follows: TGTGCCAGCAGCGTAGATCCGAGCGGGGGGGCCAATGAGCAGTTCTTC. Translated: CASSVDPSGGANEQFF. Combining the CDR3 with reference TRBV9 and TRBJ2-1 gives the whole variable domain DSGVTQTPKHLITATGQRVTLRCSPRSGDLSVYWYQQSLDQGLQFLIQYYNGEERAKGNILERFSAQQFPDLHSELNLSSLELGDSALYFCASSVDPSGGANEQFFGPGTRLTVL.

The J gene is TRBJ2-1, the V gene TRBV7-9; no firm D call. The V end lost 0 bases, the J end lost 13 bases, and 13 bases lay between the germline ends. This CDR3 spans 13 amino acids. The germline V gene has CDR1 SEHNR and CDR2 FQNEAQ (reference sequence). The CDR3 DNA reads TGTGCCAGCAGCTTAGCTAACATGGCAGGTCAGTTCTTC. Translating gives CASSLANMAGQFF.

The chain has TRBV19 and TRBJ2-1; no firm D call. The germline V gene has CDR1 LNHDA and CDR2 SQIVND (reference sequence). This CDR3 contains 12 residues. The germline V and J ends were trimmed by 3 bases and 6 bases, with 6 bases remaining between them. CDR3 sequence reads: CASSMRGNEQFF. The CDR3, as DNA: TGTGCCAGTAGTATGCGCGGCAATGAGCAGTTCTTC.

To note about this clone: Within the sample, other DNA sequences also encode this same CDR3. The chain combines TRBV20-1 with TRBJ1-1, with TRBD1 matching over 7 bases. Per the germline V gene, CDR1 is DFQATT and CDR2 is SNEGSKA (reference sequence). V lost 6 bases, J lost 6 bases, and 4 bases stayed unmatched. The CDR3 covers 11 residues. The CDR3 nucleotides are TGCAGTGCGCGGGACAGCCCTGAAGCTTTCTTT. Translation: CSARDSPEAFF.

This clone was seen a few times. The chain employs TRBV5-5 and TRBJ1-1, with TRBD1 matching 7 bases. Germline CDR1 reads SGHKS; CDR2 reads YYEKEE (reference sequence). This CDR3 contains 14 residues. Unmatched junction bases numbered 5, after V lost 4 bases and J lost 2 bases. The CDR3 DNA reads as TGTGCCAGCAGCCCGCGACAGGGTAACACTGAAGCTTTCTTT. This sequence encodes CASSPRQGNTEAFF.

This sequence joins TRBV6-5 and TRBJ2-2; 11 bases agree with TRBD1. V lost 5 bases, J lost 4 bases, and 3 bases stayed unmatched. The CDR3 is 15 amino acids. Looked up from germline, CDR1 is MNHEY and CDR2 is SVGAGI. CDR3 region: CASSRTGGVTGELFF. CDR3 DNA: TGTGCCAGCAGTCGGACAGGGGGCGTCACCGGGGAGCTGTTTTTT.

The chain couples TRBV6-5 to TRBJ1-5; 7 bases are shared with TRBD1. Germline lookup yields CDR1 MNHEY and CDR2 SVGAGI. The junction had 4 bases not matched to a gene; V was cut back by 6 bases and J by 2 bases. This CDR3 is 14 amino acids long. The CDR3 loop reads CASSLGTGNQPQHF. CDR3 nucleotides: TGTGCCAGCAGCCTTGGGACAGGCAATCAGCCCCAGCATTTT.

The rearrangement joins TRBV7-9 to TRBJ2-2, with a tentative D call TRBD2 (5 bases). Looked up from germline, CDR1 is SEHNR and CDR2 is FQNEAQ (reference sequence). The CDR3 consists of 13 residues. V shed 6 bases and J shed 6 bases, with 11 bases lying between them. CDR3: CASSPPGAGELFF. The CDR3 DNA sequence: TGTGCCAGCAGTCCTCCCGGGGCCGGGGAGCTGTTTTTT.

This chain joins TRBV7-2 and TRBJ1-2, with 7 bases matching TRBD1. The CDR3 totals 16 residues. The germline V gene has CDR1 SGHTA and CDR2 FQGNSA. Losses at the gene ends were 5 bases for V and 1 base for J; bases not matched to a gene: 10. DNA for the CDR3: TGTGCCAGCAGCCGAGATAGGACAGGTTATAACTATGGCTACACCTTC. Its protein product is CASSRDRTGYNYGYTF.